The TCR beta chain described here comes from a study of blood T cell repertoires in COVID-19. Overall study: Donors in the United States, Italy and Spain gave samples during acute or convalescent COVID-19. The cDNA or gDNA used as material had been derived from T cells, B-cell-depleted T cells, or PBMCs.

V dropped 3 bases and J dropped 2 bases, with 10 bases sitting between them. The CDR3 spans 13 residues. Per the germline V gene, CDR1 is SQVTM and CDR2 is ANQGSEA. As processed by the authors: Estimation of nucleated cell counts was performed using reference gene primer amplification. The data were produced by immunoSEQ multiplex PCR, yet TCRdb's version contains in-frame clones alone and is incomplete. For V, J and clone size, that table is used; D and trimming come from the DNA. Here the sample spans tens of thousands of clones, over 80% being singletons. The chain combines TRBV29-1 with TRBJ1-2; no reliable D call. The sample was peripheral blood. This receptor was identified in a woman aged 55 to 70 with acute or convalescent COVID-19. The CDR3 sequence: CSVDNIRNYGYTF. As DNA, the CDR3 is TGCAGCGTTGATAATATCAGGAACTATGGCTACACCTTC.